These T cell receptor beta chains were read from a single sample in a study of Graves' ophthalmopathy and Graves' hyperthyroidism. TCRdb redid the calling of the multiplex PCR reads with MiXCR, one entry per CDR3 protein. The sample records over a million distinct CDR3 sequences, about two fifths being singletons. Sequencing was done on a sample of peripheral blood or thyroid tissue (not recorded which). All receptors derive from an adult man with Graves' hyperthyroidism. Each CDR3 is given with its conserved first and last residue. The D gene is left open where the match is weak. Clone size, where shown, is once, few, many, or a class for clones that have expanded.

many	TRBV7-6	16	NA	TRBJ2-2	TGTGCCAGCAGCTTAGCGCACGGGGCCGGGGCCGGGGAGCTGTTTTTT	CASSLAHGAGAGELFF
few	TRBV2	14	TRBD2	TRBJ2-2	TGTGCCAGCACCCCGGGGGGTAACACCGGGGAGCTGTTTTTT	CASTPGGNTGELFF
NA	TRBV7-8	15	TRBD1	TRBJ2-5	TGTGCCAGCTTAAAAAAAAGGACAGGGCAAGAGACCCAGTACTTC	CASLKKRTGQETQYF
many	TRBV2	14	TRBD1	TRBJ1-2	TGTGCCAGCAGAGGGGACAGGGCGGACTATGGCTACACCTTC	CASRGDRADYGYTF
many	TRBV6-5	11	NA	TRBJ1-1	TGTGCCAGCAGTTACGAGGGGGAAGCTTTCTTT	CASSYEGEAFF
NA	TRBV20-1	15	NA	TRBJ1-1	TGCAGTGCTAGTGGAGGGGTAGCGACGTCCACTGAAGCTTTCTTT	CSASGGVATSTEAFF
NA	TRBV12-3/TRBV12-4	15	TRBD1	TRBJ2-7	TGTGCCAGCAGTTCCAAGACAGGGGAGCCCTACGAGCAGTACTTC	CASSSKTGEPYEQYF
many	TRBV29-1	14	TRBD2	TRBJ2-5	TGCAGCGTTGTCCGAGACACGGGGGGAGAGACCCAGTACTTC	CSVVRDTGGETQYF
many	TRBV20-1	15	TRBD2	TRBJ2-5	TGCAGTGCGAGGACTAGCGGGAGAAGGGCGGAGACCCAGTACTTC	CSARTSGRRAETQYF
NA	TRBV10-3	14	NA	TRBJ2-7	TGTGCCATCAGTGAGGAGGGGAATACCTACGAGCAGTACTTC	CAISEEGNTYEQYF
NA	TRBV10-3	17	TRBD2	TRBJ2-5	TGTGCCAGCACCTCGGGACTAGCGGGAGCGGGAAGCCAGACCCAGTACTTC	CASTSGLAGAGSQTQYF
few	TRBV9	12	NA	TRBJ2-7	TGTGCCAGCAGCTTGGCTGTCTGGGAGCAGTACTTC	CASSLAVWEQYF
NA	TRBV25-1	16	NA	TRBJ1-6	TGTGCCAGCAGTTACTCGTGGAGGTCAGAAACTTCACCCCTCCACTTT	CASSYSWRSETSPLHF
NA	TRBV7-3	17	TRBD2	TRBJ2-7	TGTGCCAGCAGCTTATGGGGGGGGACTAGCGGGAGCGGCGAGCAGTACTTC	CASSLWGGTSGSGEQYF
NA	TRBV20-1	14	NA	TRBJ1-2	TGCAGTGCTACAGGGACAATGAGGTCCTATGGCTACACCTTC	CSATGTMRSYGYTF
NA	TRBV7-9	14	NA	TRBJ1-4	TGTGCCAGCAGCTCATTTGCAACTAATGAAAAACTGTTTTTT	CASSSFATNEKLFF
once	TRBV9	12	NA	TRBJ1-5	TGTGCCAGCAGCGGGGCTGGGGGGCCCCAGCATTTT	CASSGAGGPQHF
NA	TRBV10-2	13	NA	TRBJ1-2	TGCGCCAGCAGTGAGCCGGACAAAAGAGGCTACACCTTC	CASSEPDKRGYTF
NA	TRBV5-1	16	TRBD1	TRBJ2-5	TGCGCCAGCAGCCGGGCCGGGACAGACATTCAAGAGACCCAGTACTTC	CASSRAGTDIQETQYF
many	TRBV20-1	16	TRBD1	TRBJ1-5	TGCAGTGCTAGAAAACAGGGGTCCAGCAGCAATCAGCCCCAGCATTTT	CSARKQGSSSNQPQHF
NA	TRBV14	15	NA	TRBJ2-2	TGTGCCAGCAGCGAGACTAGTTTAAACACCGGGGAGCTGTTTTTT	CASSETSLNTGELFF
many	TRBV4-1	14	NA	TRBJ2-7	TGCGCCAGCAGCCAAGATCCGGGGAATGACGAGCAGTACTTC	CASSQDPGNDEQYF
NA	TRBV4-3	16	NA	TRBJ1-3	TGCGCCAGCAGCCAAGAGGCGGGGCGATCTGGAAACACCATATATTTT	CASSQEAGRSGNTIYF
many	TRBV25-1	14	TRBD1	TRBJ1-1	TGTGCCAGCAGTGAAAAAAGGGGACAGGCAGAAGCTTTCTTT	CASSEKRGQAEAFF
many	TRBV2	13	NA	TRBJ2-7	TGTGCCAGCACGCTAGCCGCTTCCTACGAGCAGTACTTC	CASTLAASYEQYF
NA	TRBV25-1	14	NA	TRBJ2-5	TGTGCCAGCGGCCGGGGCGAGGGGCAAGAGACCCAGTACTTC	CASGRGEGQETQYF
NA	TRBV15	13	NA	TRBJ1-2	TGTGCCACCAGCAGAGTGGAGACCTCTGGAAACACCTTC	CATSRVETSGNTF
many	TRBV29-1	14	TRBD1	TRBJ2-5	TGCAGCGGTGGTATGGGACAGGGATCGGAGACCCAGTACTTC	CSGGMGQGSETQYF
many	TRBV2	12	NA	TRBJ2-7	TGTGCCAGCAGCGGCTACCAAGGGGAGCAGTACTTC	CASSGYQGEQYF
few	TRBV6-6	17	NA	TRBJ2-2	TGTGCCAGCAGTTACTCAACCGCACAGGGAGGGACCGGGGAGCTGTTTTTT	CASSYSTAQGGTGELFF
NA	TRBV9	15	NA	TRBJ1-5	TGTGCCAGCAGCGTAGAGCCGGACAGACAAGAGACCCAGCATTTT	CASSVEPDRQETQHF
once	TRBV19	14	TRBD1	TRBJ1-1	TGTGCCAGTACGCGGACAGGGGGCACCACTGAAGCTTTCTTT	CASTRTGGTTEAFF
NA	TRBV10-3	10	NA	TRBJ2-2	TGTGCCATCACGACCGGGGAGCTGTTTTTT	CAITTGELFF
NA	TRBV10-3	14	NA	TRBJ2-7	TGTGCCATCAGTGACCGGGCTCCCTTCTACGAGCAGTACTTC	CAISDRAPFYEQYF
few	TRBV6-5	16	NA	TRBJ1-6	TGTGCCAGCAGTCGCCCCTCGGACAGACTTAATTCACCCCTCCACTTT	CASSRPSDRLNSPLHF
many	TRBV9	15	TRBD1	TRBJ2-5	TGTGCCAGCAGCCACACACGACAGGGGCGAGAGACCCAGTACTTC	CASSHTRQGRETQYF
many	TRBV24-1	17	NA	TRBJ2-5	TGTGCCACCAGTGACCCGGGGGGTACAGGGGGTCCGGAGACCCAGTACTTC	CATSDPGGTGGPETQYF
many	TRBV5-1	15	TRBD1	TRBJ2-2	TGCGCCAGCAGTCAGGGGACAGGGCCCACCGGGGAGCTGTTTTTT	CASSQGTGPTGELFF
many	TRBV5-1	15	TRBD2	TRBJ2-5	TGCGCCAGCAGCCTCAGCGGGGGGGTTCAAGAGACCCAGTACTTC	CASSLSGGVQETQYF
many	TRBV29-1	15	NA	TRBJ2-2	TGCAGCGCTGAGAAAACAGGGTTTCCGACCGGGGAGCTGTTTTTT	CSAEKTGFPTGELFF
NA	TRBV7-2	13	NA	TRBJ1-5	TGTGCCAGCAGCTTAGCTCTTGTTCAGCCCCAGCATTTT	CASSLALVQPQHF
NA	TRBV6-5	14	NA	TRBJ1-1	TGTGCCAGCAGTTACGGGGGGCGCACAACTGAAGCTTTCTTT	CASSYGGRTTEAFF
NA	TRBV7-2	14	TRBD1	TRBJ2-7	TGTGCCAGCAGCCTAGGGACAGGGAGCGACGAGCAGTACTTC	CASSLGTGSDEQYF
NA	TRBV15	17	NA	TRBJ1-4	TGTGCCACCAGCAGAGAATGGGCAGGGTCGAGCAATGAAAAACTGTTTTTT	CATSREWAGSSNEKLFF
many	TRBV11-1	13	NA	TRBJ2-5	TGTGCCAGCAGCCCTGGGACCTGGGAGACCCAGTACTTC	CASSPGTWETQYF
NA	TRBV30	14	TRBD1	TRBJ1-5	TGTGCCTGGACCATGACAGGGTACGATCAGCCCCAGCATTTT	CAWTMTGYDQPQHF
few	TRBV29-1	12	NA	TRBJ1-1	TGCAGCGTTGAGGTCATGAACACTGAAGCTTTCTTT	CSVEVMNTEAFF